Shown below are 5 T cell receptor beta chains from a single sample sequenced in a study of radiation and T cells in renal cell carcinoma (dated by TCRdb to 2018 to 2020). Library generation was performed with the immunoSEQ multiplex PCR assay. The source is immuneACCESS, and TCRdb retained only in-frame sequences with V and J called. Part of the clones is not carried over; for the studies checked, unresolved V genes explain less than half of this, and the remainder is unexplained. This sample is represented by around 99,000 clones; 75% to 85% of them were singletons. Approximately 7.2% of the sample lies in the top ten. Per the publication, the time point label means: blood 4 weeks post-SBRT, at nephrectomy. The treatment or condition label, as the study defines it: 15 Gy SBRT to primary tumor, nephrectomy 4 weeks later. The input for sequencing was blood, taken from a patient whose treatment included radiotherapy and nephrectomy. The receptors derive from a man between 60 and 75 years old with renal cell carcinoma.

Details on this clone: One end of the junction varies from germline; a read error may be responsible. The identical CDR3 is also encoded by other nucleotide sequences in the sample. The chain carries TRBV25-1 and TRBJ1-2, with TRBD1 identical over 9 bases. Germline assignment: CDR1 MGHDK and CDR2 SYGVNS. CDR3 length: 13 amino acids. The chain's CDR3 is CASRPQGAEGYTF. CDR3 DNA sequence: TGTGCCAGCAGACCACAGGGGGCGGAGGGCTACACTTTC.

Of note for this clone: A read error may account for a junction end that differs from germline. Other nucleotide sequences in the sample specify the same CDR3. The chain recombines TRBV4-1 with TRBJ1-1, with D perhaps matching TRBD1 (5 bases). CDR3 length: 16 residues. Germline values: CDR1 MGHRA, CDR2 YSYEKL. Written as DNA, the CDR3 is TGTGCCAGCAGCCAAGGTGAGGGGACCATGAACACTGAAGCTTTCTTT. Amino acids: CASSQGEGTMNTEAFF.

The chain joins TRBV19 to TRBJ2-7, with a weak D call TRBD2 (6 bases). The CDR3 runs to 14 residues. V dropped 4 bases and J dropped 2 bases, with 12 bases sitting between them. CDR1 is LNHDA, CDR2 SQIVND, per germline (reference sequence). The CDR3: CASSKREMTYEQYF. DNA for the CDR3: TGTGCCAGTAGTAAACGGGAGATGACCTACGAGCAGTACTTC.

This clone was picked up a small number of times. The chain carries TRBV7-2 and TRBJ1-5; 9 nucleotides match TRBD1. The germline gives CDR1 SGHTA, CDR2 FQGNSA. Trimming cost V 6 bases and J 4 bases; bases outside gene matches: 7. The CDR3 extends over 15 amino acids. CDR3 in DNA: TGTGCCAGCAGTTCCGGGACAGGGACAAATCAGCCCCAGCATTTT. It encodes CASSSGTGTNQPQHF.

The V and J genes are TRBV5-1 and TRBJ2-6; D possibly corresponds to TRBD1 (5 bases). The CDR3 loop spans 14 amino acids. Germline CDR1 reads SGHRS; CDR2 reads YFSETQ. The V and J ends lost 0 bases and 6 bases respectively, with 7 bases between them. The CDR3 DNA follows: TGCGCCAGCAGCTTGGGACAGCAGGCCAACGTCCTGACTTTC. This translates into CASSLGQQANVLTF.